Listed here are 24 T cell receptor beta chains from one sample, sequenced in a study of blood T cell repertoires in COVID-19. This table comes from immunoSEQ multiplex PCR, and its TCRdb copy is limited to in-frame clones, with some not included. The sample carries under 150,000 clones, approximately 85% recorded once. Source material: peripheral blood. The receptors originated from a woman in her fifties or sixties with COVID-19, enrolled during active disease.

In this sample, this clone turned up once. The chain links TRBV6-4 to TRBJ2-1; TRBD2 matches 7 bases. Germline CDR1 and CDR2: MRHNA and SNTAGT. The length of the CDR3 is 14 residues. J gave up 8 bases and V 4 bases, and 8 bases lay outside the gene matches. The CDR3, as DNA: TGTGCCAGCAGTGTGGGCGGGGGAGGCGATGAGCAGTTCTTC. Amino acids: CASSVGGGGDEQFF.

The chain joins TRBV19 to TRBJ1-6, with a tentative D call TRBD1 (5 bases). Trimming took off 3 bases at V and 10 bases at J, with 16 bases between the two ends. The CDR3 spans 15 residues. Germline V gene sequence: CDR1 LNHDA, CDR2 SQIVND (reference sequence). The CDR3, as DNA: TGTGCCAGTAGTATGGTGGGGCTTGGTCGGTCACCCCTCCACTTT. Its protein is CASSMVGLGRSPLHF.

This chain joins TRBV7-7 and TRBJ2-3, with TRBD2 matching 11 bases. There are 15 residues in the CDR3. The trim removed 5 bases at V and 1 base at J, leaving 2 bases unmatched. Germline V gene data show CDR1 as SSHAT and CDR2 as FNYEAQ (reference sequence). As DNA, the CDR3 is TGTGCCAGCAGCCAGGGACTAGCGGGCACAGATACGCAGTATTTT. This translates into CASSQGLAGTDTQYF. The full variable domain, rest sourced from reference TRBV7-7 and TRBJ2-3, is GAGVSQSPRYKVTKRGQDVTLRCDPISSHATLYWYQQALGQGPEFLTYFNYEAQPDKSGLPSDRFSAERPEGSISTLTIQRTEQRDSAMYRCASSQGLAGTDTQYFGPGTRLTVL.

The CDR3 DNA is TGCGCCAGCAGCTTGGCCGGTACGGAACAGGGGGACGGCTACACCTTC. It is translated as CASSLAGTEQGDGYTF. The chain links TRBV5-1 to TRBJ1-2; 8 nucleotides align to TRBD1. In germline, CDR1 is SGHRS, CDR2 YFSETQ. V was clipped by 0 bases and J by 8 bases; unmatched bases: 12. The CDR3 length is 16 residues. The whole variable domain, filled in from reference TRBV5-1 and TRBJ1-2, reads KAGVTQTPRYLIKTRGQQVTLSCSPISGHRSVSWYQQTPGQGLQFLFEYFSETQRNKGNFPGRFSGRQFSNSRSEMNVSTLELGDSALYLCASSLAGTEQGDGYTFGSGTRLTVV.

This clone was counted once. The V call is TRBV19, the J call TRBJ1-3; D perhaps matches TRBD1 (5 bases). The germline V gene has CDR1 LNHDA and CDR2 SQIVND (reference sequence). Trimming took 3 bases from V and 0 from J, leaving 9 bases between them. The CDR3 length is 15 residues. The CDR3 nucleotides read TGTGCCAGTAGTATCCAACAGGACTCTGGAAACACCATATATTTT. Translation gives CASSIQQDSGNTIYF.

This clone came up a few times. Other DNA variants within this sample encode the same CDR3. The chain is built from TRBV19 and TRBJ1-5; no reliable D call. Germline V gives CDR1 LNHDA, CDR2 SQIVND (reference sequence). V lost 2 bases and J lost 9, with 14 bases in between. The CDR3 has 14 amino acids. The CDR3 nucleotides are TGTGCCAGTAGTATAAACCGGGGTGGCGGGCCCCAGCATTTT. Residues: CASSINRGGGPQHF. Combining the CDR3 with reference TRBV19 and TRBJ1-5 gives the whole variable domain DGGITQSPKYLFRKEGQNVTLSCEQNLNHDAMYWYRQDPGQGLRLIYYSQIVNDFQKGDIAEGYSVSREKKESFPLTVTSAQKNPTAFYLCASSINRGGGPQHFGDGTRLSIL.

The CDR3 reads CASSPTTGGRDEQYF. The CDR3 DNA follows: TGCGCCAGCAGCCCAACGACAGGGGGCAGAGACGAGCAGTACTTC. The chain combines TRBV5-1 with TRBJ2-7; 10 bases agree with TRBD1. This CDR3 region has 15 residues. The germline V gene encodes CDR1 SGHRS and CDR2 YFSETQ. V lost 4 bases and J lost 5; bases outside the gene matches: 9.

This chain uses TRBV6-2 or TRBV6-3 with TRBJ1-1; D not certain. Germline values: CDR1 MNHEY, CDR2 SVGEGT. The CDR3 extends over 14 amino acids. Trimming cost V 6 bases and J 6 bases, with 17 bases left between them. Here the CDR3 DNA reads TGTGCCAGCAGCCCAACTCAACGGAGGGCTGAAGCTTTCTTT. It is translated as CASSPTQRRAEAFF.

The J gene is TRBJ1-5, the V gene TRBV12-3 or TRBV12-4; TRBD1 aligns across 7 bases. The CDR3 runs 12 residues. V trimming: 9 bases; J trimming: 2 bases; junction bases outside the gene matches: 1. The CDR3 spells CASDRGNQPQHF. Here the CDR3 DNA reads TGTGCCAGTGACAGGGGCAATCAGCCCCAGCATTTT.

Details on this clone: Other DNA sequences in the sample encode the same CDR3. The gene calls are TRBV11-2 and TRBJ2-7; D gene uncertain. V was trimmed by 5 bases and J by 4 bases, leaving 6 bases between them. Germline CDR1 reads SGHAT; CDR2 reads FQNNGV. The CDR3 totals 11 residues. CDR3 DNA: TGTGCCAGCAGCCCTCGGTACGAGCAGTACTTC. Protein sequence: CASSPRYEQYF.

The V and J genes are TRBV9 and TRBJ1-1, with TRBD1 matching over 10 bases. Trimming removed 0 bases from V and 6 bases from J; junction bases left unmatched: 2. There are 14 residues in the CDR3. Germline CDR1 is SGDLS and CDR2 is YYNGEE. The CDR3 loop is CASSVGQGASEAFF. CDR3 bases: TGTGCCAGCAGCGTAGGACAGGGGGCTTCTGAAGCTTTCTTT.

The chain couples TRBV28 to TRBJ1-2, with TRBD1 matching over 7 bases. The CDR3 totals 13 residues. From germline, CDR1 is MDHEN and CDR2 SYDVKM. V lost 5 bases and J lost 8; bases outside the gene matches: 8. The CDR3 coding sequence is TGTGCCAGCAGTACAGGGGCCCTTGGAGGCTACACCTTC. Translating gives CASSTGALGGYTF.

The V and J genes are TRBV30 and TRBJ1-1; possibly TRBD1 for D (6 bases). This CDR3 spans 16 amino acids. V was shortened by 2 bases and J by 3 bases, with 19 bases between the two germline ends. Germline CDR1 and CDR2: GTSNPN and SVGIG (reference sequence). Here the CDR3 reads CAWSLAGVGMDTEAFF. CDR3 sequence (DNA): TGTGCCTGGAGTCTCGCAGGGGTGGGGATGGACACTGAAGCTTTCTTT.

This chain uses TRBV6-6 with TRBJ1-6; D is unclear. The germline gives CDR1 MNHNY, CDR2 SVGAGI (reference sequence). The V end lost 0 bases, the J end lost 8 bases, and 5 bases lay between the germline ends. This CDR3 comprises 13 residues. In DNA form, the CDR3 reads TGTGCCAGCAGTTACTCCCTTGATTCACCCCTCCACTTT. Its protein product is CASSYSLDSPLHF.

The rearrangement links TRBV4-2 to TRBJ2-7; a possible D gene is TRBD1 (7 bases). Trimming pared 3 bases from V and 3 bases from J, leaving 21 bases between. The germline V gene has CDR1 LGHNA and CDR2 YNFKEQ. The CDR3 runs 17 residues. The CDR3 is CASSHELAGGQYYEQYF. DNA of the CDR3: TGTGCCAGCAGCCACGAACTGGCCGGGGGACAGTACTACGAGCAGTACTTC.

This clone came up a few times. V and J are TRBV5-1 and TRBJ2-7; 9 bases line up with TRBD1. The germline gives CDR1 SGHRS, CDR2 YFSETQ. V lost 4 bases, J lost 5 bases, and 10 bases stayed unmatched. The CDR3 consists of 15 residues. CDR3 nucleotides: TGCGCCAGCAGCCTACCGGGACAGGGTTCGGACGAGCAGTACTTC. Encoded protein: CASSLPGQGSDEQYF.

The chain employs TRBV7-8 and TRBJ1-3; no definite D call. Germline CDR1 SGHVS, CDR2 FQNEAQ. Trimming left V 4 bases short and J 2 bases short, with 3 bases between. The CDR3 extends over 12 amino acids. The CDR3 DNA sequence: TGTGCCAGCAGCTCTACTGGAAACACCATATATTTT. Translating it yields CASSSTGNTIYF.

The V gene is TRBV6-2 or TRBV6-3, the J gene TRBJ2-1, with 9 bases fitting TRBD2. Germline-derived CDR1 and CDR2 are MNHEY and SVGEGT. The CDR3 consists of 15 residues. The trim removed 4 bases at V and 10 bases at J, leaving 11 bases unmatched. DNA of the CDR3: TGTGCCAGCAGTTCTGTAATAGCGGGGGAGGAGGAGCAGTTCTTC. This translates into CASSSVIAGEEEQFF.

On this clone: In the same sample, other DNA sequences code for this CDR3. The rearrangement links TRBV5-4 to TRBJ2-1; D may be TRBD1 (6 bases). Deletions cut 0 bases from V and 0 bases from J, with 7 bases between. CDR3 size: 15 residues. From germline, CDR1 is SGHNT and CDR2 YYREEE (reference sequence). Written as DNA, the CDR3 is TGTGCCAGCAGCTTGGCAGGGGACTCCTACAATGAGCAGTTCTTC. Translated, it gives CASSLAGDSYNEQFF. The complete variable domain, with remaining parts taken from reference TRBV5-4 and TRBJ2-1, reads ETGVTQSPTHLIKTRGQQVTLRCSSQSGHNTVSWYQQALGQGPQFIFQYYREEENGRGNFPPRFSGLQFPNYSSELNVNALELDDSALYLCASSLAGDSYNEQFFGPGTRLTVL.

V and J are TRBV5-1 and TRBJ2-7; TRBD1 matches at 9 bases. Germline trimming cut 5 bases from V and 3 bases from J; bases unmatched to any gene: 12. The CDR3 consists of 16 residues. Germline V lookup: CDR1 SGHRS, CDR2 YFSETQ. Here the CDR3 reads CASSPGPGQGGYEQYF. The CDR3 DNA follows: TGCGCCAGCAGTCCGGGGCCGGGACAGGGTGGCTACGAGCAGTACTTC.

The genes are TRBV5-1 and TRBJ2-7, with D hard to call. Per the germline V gene, CDR1 is SGHRS and CDR2 is YFSETQ. Deletions cut 0 bases from V and 3 bases from J, with 10 bases between. The CDR3 has 14 residues. The chain's CDR3 is CASSLDQADYEQYF. For the CDR3, the DNA is TGCGCCAGCAGCTTGGACCAGGCTGACTACGAGCAGTACTTC.

V gene TRBV11-3 combines with J gene TRBJ2-7, with D perhaps TRBD1 (6 bases). Germline V gene lookup returns CDR1 SGHNT and CDR2 YENEEA. V was shortened by 0 bases and J by 2 bases, with 20 bases between the two germline ends. The CDR3 totals 18 residues. The chain's CDR3 is CASSLERSQGWTPYEQYF. CDR3 DNA sequence: TGTGCCAGCAGCTTAGAACGATCTCAGGGGTGGACGCCCTACGAGCAGTACTTC.

The chain combines TRBV2 with TRBJ1-2, with 7 bases lining up with TRBD1. The CDR3 contains 13 residues. Germline CDR1 is SNHLY and CDR2 is FYNNEI. Germline trimming cut 4 bases from V and 4 bases from J; bases unmatched to any gene: 3. CDR3 bases: TGTGCCAGCAGTGGGGACAGCAGCTATGGCTACACCTTC. It translates to CASSGDSSYGYTF.

The rearrangement joins TRBV6-5 to TRBJ1-1; 7 nucleotides agree with TRBD1. The CDR3 is made up of 13 amino acids. Unmatched junction bases numbered 4, after V lost 6 bases and J lost 3 bases. Germline assignment: CDR1 MNHEY and CDR2 SVGAGI. The CDR3 bases are TGTGCCAGCAGAAGACAGGGAGACACTGAAGCTTTCTTT. This sequence encodes CASRRQGDTEAFF.